This paragraph reports one T cell receptor beta chain. This receptor's antigen is unknown. Base qualities were left out, and no much larger clone turns up one base away. The same CDR3 can be traced to other DNA sequences in this sample. The data originate from a study of shared clonotypes between healthy human individuals (dated by TCRdb to about 2020). Study-wide context: The cohort included three men and a couple of women between 18 and 49 years of age. For each donor, three plates each were used for CD4 naive and CD4 memory, two plates were used for CD8 naive, and one plate was used for CD8 memory. To estimate repertoire size and how much clonotypes are shared between individuals, the study performed deep sequencing of blood TCR repertoires from a handful of healthy adults. To increase sequencing depth and limit assay-specific biases, different laboratories used diverse techniques to prepare libraries and sequence TCR repertoires. Between about 0.8 and 8.9 billion PBMCs per donor were obtained by leukapheresis.

The donors were healthy, HIV-negative adults who had no recently reported acute infections or vaccinations. Every donor was a Caucasian adult residing in Nashville, Tennessee, USA. CD4+ T cells were enriched by magnetic negative selection; naive cells were then positively selected on CD45RA, and the negative fraction formed the memory subset. After blood collection by leukapheresis, PBMCs were isolated using Ficoll-Histopaque density gradient centrifugation and then cryopreserved in the vapor phase of liquid nitrogen. Purity and quantity of every magnetically sorted T cell population were checked by analytical flow cytometry. From each sorted fraction, genomic DNA was isolated and quantified by UV absorbance on a Nanodrop 2000c. CDR1 and CDR2 are drawn from the germline V gene: KGHSH, LQKENI. At the junction V is shortened by 4 bases and J by 0 bases, with 6 bases in between. From its cysteine to its phenylalanine, the CDR3 spans 14 amino acids. Only the CDR3 DNA is retained, 42 bases long and in frame from the first base.

Here is what the overall study found, with its caveats: Because the study included a small number of donors, the genetic and exposure-history diversity represented was limited. Estimated clonotype richness was generally larger for naive than for memory subsets. Across a handful of donors, about 4.5% of naive CD4, over 3% of naive CD8, about 2.3% of memory CD4, and 0.3% to 0.45% of memory CD8 clonotypes were shared. Pairwise subsampling indicated that sequencing depth was expected to affect the degree of clonotype sharing among donors. Clonotypes shared by all four sorted-subset donors showed higher generation probabilities than non-shared clonotypes. Incomplete sequencing was indicated by rarefaction of sorted-subset datasets, despite the large sequencing depth. Sampling was restricted to blood, and TCR repertoires in tissues likely differ from the TCR repertoires found in blood.

Using the deep immunoSEQ assay, multiplex PCR amplified TCR CDR3 regions from genomic DNA. For each cell subset, the extracted genomic DNA was distributed evenly across all wells of several immunoSEQ 96-well plates, and each plate served as one replicate. For sorted subsets, each replicate PCR was loaded with 200 to 250 ng genomic DNA, equivalent to 30,000 or so T cell genomes. The purified libraries were quantified using a Qubit 3.0 fluorometer, sized with a Bioanalyzer 2100, and then quantified again using the KAPA Library Quantification kit. A separate single-read 150-cycle Illumina NextSeq 550 flow cell was used to sequence each immunoSEQ 96-well plate. In the source study's methods: Because the immunoSEQ output held only junctional sequences and lacked quality scores, the filtering could not match the filtering applied to full-length reads. To assign V/J genes and CDR3, sequences were annotated against IMGT germline references using PyIR, a Python wrapper for IgBLAST v1.9. Reads were filtered out if the reads had weak V/J assignments (E-value above 1e-6), no CDR3, stop codons, out-of-frame junctions, or ambiguous translated residues. V3J clonotypes were defined by identical inferred V gene, J gene, and CDR3 amino acid sequence. Percentage overlap between repertoires was calculated by dividing the number of shared unique clonotypes by the size of the smaller repertoire. Three approaches were used to assess repertoire richness: RTK rarefaction, the Chao1 estimator, and Recon v2.1 estimates of unobserved clonotypes. For all TCRbeta clonotypes obtained by the gDNA method from four donors, generation probabilities were computed with OLGA. The immuneACCESS repertoire file appears here via TCRdb, limited to in-frame rearrangements. These files lack a portion of the clones; in checked studies, under half of the deficit traces to unresolved V genes, and the cause of the others is not known. The V and J calls and the clone size are those of that table, but D and trimming were determined from the DNA. This sample is represented by some 2,000,000 clones; 90% to 97% of them were singletons. Around 0.13% of the sample lies in the top ten.

This clonotype was sampled from a man younger than 35 in good health. Sequencing was carried out using naive CD4+ T cells sorted from blood. Reading the label with the study, this specimen's cell subset or site is: CD45RA+ positively selected. The chain is encoded by TRBV18 joined to TRBJ1-4; no D gene is confidently identified. The CDR3 region has the sequence CASSLGATNEKLFF. The nucleotide sequence reads TGTGCCAGCTCACTGGGCGCAACTAATGAAAAACTGTTTTTT.